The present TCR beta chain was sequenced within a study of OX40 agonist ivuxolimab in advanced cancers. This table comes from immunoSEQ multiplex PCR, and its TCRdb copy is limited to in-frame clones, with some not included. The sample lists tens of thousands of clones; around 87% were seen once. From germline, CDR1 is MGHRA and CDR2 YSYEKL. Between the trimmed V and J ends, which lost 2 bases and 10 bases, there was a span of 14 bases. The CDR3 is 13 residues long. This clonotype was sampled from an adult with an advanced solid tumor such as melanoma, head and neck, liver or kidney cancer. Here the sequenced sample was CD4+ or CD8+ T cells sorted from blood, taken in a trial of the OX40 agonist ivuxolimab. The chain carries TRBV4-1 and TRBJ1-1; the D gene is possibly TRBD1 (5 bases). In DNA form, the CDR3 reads TGCGCCAGCAGCCAACCGCCGCGGGGACGAGCTTTCTTT. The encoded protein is CASSQPPRGRAFF.